These 8 T cell receptor beta chains share one sample of origin, sequenced in a study of T cell repertoires in cytomegalovirus infection. Their antigens are not known. TCRdb re-analysed the reads in MiXCR, keeping a single row per CDR3 protein. The sample consists of approximately 89,000 distinct CDR3 sequences, around 25% of them appearing once. Sequencing used CD8+ T cells from cultured PBMCs, obtained from culture after CMV antigen stimulation. The receptors derive from a human donor in good health (CMV status not recorded). Some clones in this sample may be carry-over from other donors' samples.

This clonotype has only a few counts. The rearrangement links TRBV27 to TRBJ1-5; possible D gene TRBD1, 5 bases. Germline CDR1 MNHEY, CDR2 SMNVEV (reference sequence). This CDR3 has 14 residues. V lost 3 bases and J 3 bases, leaving 9 bases between the germline ends. The CDR3 DNA is TGTGCCAGCAGTTTGGGGCACAACAATCAGCCCCAGCATTTT. Protein sequence: CASSLGHNNQPQHF.

This clonotype came up many times. The chain recombines TRBV29-1 with TRBJ2-1, with 11 bases matching TRBD2. Germline lookup yields CDR1 SQVTM and CDR2 ANQGSEA. The CDR3 covers 16 residues. The trim removed 0 bases at V and 4 bases at J, leaving 5 bases unmatched. CDR3 DNA sequence: TGCAGCGTTGAAGATCCTAGCGGGGGGATTTACAATGAGCAGTTCTTC. Translation: CSVEDPSGGIYNEQFF.

The chain recombines TRBV25-1 with TRBJ2-2, with 7 bases matching TRBD1. This CDR3 is built from 14 residues. The J segment lost 4 bases and the V segment lost 4 bases, leaving 3 bases of the junction unmatched. The germline gives CDR1 MGHDK, CDR2 SYGVNS. This CDR3 reads CASSGQGPTGELFF. In DNA, the CDR3 is TGTGCCAGCAGTGGACAGGGCCCCACCGGGGAGCTGTTTTTT.

This clonotype came up many times. This rearrangement joins TRBV7-9 to TRBJ2-1; no clear D gene. V dropped 8 bases and J dropped 8 bases, with 16 bases sitting between them. There are 13 residues in the CDR3. Germline CDR1 reads SEHNR; CDR2 reads FQNEAQ (reference sequence). CDR3 coding DNA: TGTGCCAGCCCCCCCGGCTTGCCCCATGAGCAGTTCTTC. It translates to CASPPGLPHEQFF.

This clonotype came up a few times. This chain uses TRBV13 with TRBJ1-3, with a weak D call TRBD1 (6 bases). The CDR3 length is 15 residues. CDR1 and CDR2 from the germline V gene are PRHDT and FYEKMQ (reference sequence). The V end lost 5 bases, the J end lost 0 bases, and 11 bases lay between the germline ends. CDR3 in DNA: TGTGCCAGCAGCCACGGACAGAACTCTGGAAACACCATATATTTT. It encodes CASSHGQNSGNTIYF.

The chain links TRBV19 to TRBJ2-1; D tentatively reads TRBD1 or TRBD2 (6 bases each). There are 14 residues in the CDR3. The germline CDR1 and CDR2 sequences are LNHDA and SQIVND (reference sequence). Trimming took off 3 bases at V and 7 bases at J, with 13 bases between the two ends. This CDR3 reads CASSIRGGRNEQFF. The CDR3 DNA sequence: TGTGCCAGTAGTATCCGAGGGGGGAGGAATGAGCAGTTCTTC. Variable domain in full (rest from reference TRBV19 and TRBJ2-1): DGGITQSPKYLFRKEGQNVTLSCEQNLNHDAMYWYRQDPGQGLRLIYYSQIVNDFQKGDIAEGYSVSREKKESFPLTVTSAQKNPTAFYLCASSIRGGRNEQFFGPGTRLTVL.

This clonotype was seen at least ten times. V is TRBV4-3 and J is TRBJ1-5; possibly TRBD1 for D (5 bases). This CDR3 region has 15 residues. V lost 0 bases and J lost 5, with 11 bases in between. CDR1 and CDR2 (germline): LGHNA, YSLEER. As DNA, the CDR3 is TGCGCCAGCAGCCAAGACGTGGGGGGAGATCAGCCCCAGCATTTT. It specifies CASSQDVGGDQPQHF.

The chain links TRBV4-3 to TRBJ2-7; 9 bases are shared with TRBD2. Trimming at V came to 0 bases and at J to 7 bases, leaving 7 bases not matched to a gene. This CDR3 comprises 15 residues. Germline values: CDR1 LGHNA, CDR2 YSLEER. For the CDR3, the DNA is TGCGCCAGCAGCCAAGATATTAGTAGCGGGGGAGAGCAGTACTTC. Amino acids: CASSQDISSGGEQYF.